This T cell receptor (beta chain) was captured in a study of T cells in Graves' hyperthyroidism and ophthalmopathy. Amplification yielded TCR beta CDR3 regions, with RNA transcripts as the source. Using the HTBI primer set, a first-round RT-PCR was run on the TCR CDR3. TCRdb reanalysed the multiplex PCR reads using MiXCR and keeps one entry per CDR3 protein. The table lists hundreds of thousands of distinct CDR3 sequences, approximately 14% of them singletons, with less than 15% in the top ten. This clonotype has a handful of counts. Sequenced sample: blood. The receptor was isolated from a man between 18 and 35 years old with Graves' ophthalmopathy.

The CDR3 bases are TGTGCCACCAGTGACCTGGGACCCGGGGAGCTGTTTTTT. This encodes CATSDLGPGELFF. The rearrangement joins TRBV24-1 to TRBJ2-2; either TRBD1 or TRBD2 may supply D (5 bases each). The V gene lost 4 bases and the J gene lost 6 bases, with 8 bases spanning the gap. Germline values: CDR1 KGHDR, CDR2 SFDVKD. This CDR3 region has 13 residues.